This TCR beta chain stems from a study of blood T cell repertoires in COVID-19. Whole-study context: COVID-19 samples from acute and convalescent phases originated in the United States, Italy and Spain. The cDNA or gDNA used as material had been derived from T cells, B-cell-depleted T cells, or PBMCs.

In the authors' methods: How many nucleated cells were present was estimated from reference gene primer amplification. The assay was immunoSEQ multiplex PCR, and TCRdb's table has in-frame clones only and misses some. Clone size and the V and J calls come from that table; the DNA yielded D and trimming. Counted here are 120,000 to 150,000 clones, more than 70% occurring once; the ten biggest clones make up 25% to 35%. Germline CDR1 reads SGHVS; CDR2 reads FNYEAQ. The trim removed 2 bases at V and 3 bases at J, leaving 6 bases unmatched. This CDR3 spans 15 amino acids. V and J are TRBV7-6 and TRBJ2-7, with 8 bases aligning to TRBD2. Input material: peripheral blood. The TCR comes from a human donor in a cohort sampled during active COVID-19. The CDR3 DNA sequence: TGTGCCAGCAGCTTAAGCGGGGGCGATTACTACGAGCAGTACTTC. Its protein is CASSLSGGDYYEQYF.